This entry lists 7 T cell receptor beta chains sequenced from one sample in a study of cytomegalovirus exposure and HLA in healthy donors. 60 Vbeta and 13 Jbeta primers were used in PCR. Only in-frame clones appear in the TCRdb table, and some are missing; sequencing was by immunoSEQ multiplex PCR. The sample includes roughly 180,000 clones, 81% seen only once; the top ten take around 2.1%. Sequencing was performed on PBMCs. The receptor source for this set is a woman between 18 and 29 years old in good health and CMV-seropositive.

The genes are TRBV5-1 and TRBJ2-2; a possible D gene is TRBD1 (6 bases). Germline CDR1 reads SGHRS; CDR2 reads YFSETQ. This CDR3 has 18 residues. V shed 0 bases and J shed 3 bases, with 18 bases lying between them. CDR3 residues: CASSLGGPGTPYTGELFF. The CDR3 DNA follows: TGCGCCAGCAGCTTGGGGGGCCCCGGGACACCCTACACCGGGGAGCTGTTTTTT.

The chain has TRBV23-1 and TRBJ2-7; D may be TRBD1 (5 bases). TRBV23-1 is an ORF, with its function uncertain. The CDR3 runs to 13 residues. Trimming took 2 bases from V and 7 from J, leaving 12 bases between them. CDR3 sequence reads: CASSQGRVNEQYV. The DNA of the CDR3 is TGCGCCAGCAGTCAAGGCAGGGTGAATGAGCAGTACGTC.

In nucleotides, the CDR3 is TGTGCCAGCAGCTTATCAGGGTCCCGGGAGACCCAGTACTTC. Its protein product is CASSLSGSRETQYF. The chain couples TRBV7-2 to TRBJ2-5; a weak D match, TRBD1 (5 bases). There are 14 residues in the CDR3. The V gene's germline CDR1 is SGHTA and CDR2 FQGNSA. With 2 bases removed from V and 5 bases from J, the gap between germline ends came to 12 bases.

The V call is TRBV28, the J call TRBJ2-5; D perhaps matches TRBD2 (5 bases). The J call may be wrong; the DNA end is better matched by TRBJ2-7. CDR3 length equals 13 residues. CDR1 and CDR2 (germline): MDHEN, SYDVKM. The CDR3: CASSPGSSYEQYF. The DNA for the CDR3 is TGTGCCAGCAGCCCTGGGAGCTCCTACGAGCAGTACTTC.

The chain links TRBV6-1 to TRBJ1-2; maybe TRBD1 (5 bases). This CDR3 spans 15 amino acids. Per germline, CDR1 MNHNS and CDR2 SASEGT. V dropped 3 bases and J dropped 0 bases, with 11 bases sitting between them. The CDR3 loop is CASSDQTASNYGYTF. CDR3 sequence (DNA): TGTGCCAGCAGTGATCAGACAGCCTCTAACTATGGCTACACCTTC.

V gene TRBV7-9 combines with J gene TRBJ1-1; TRBD1 is a possible D gene (6 bases). V lost 7 bases and J lost 5, with 17 bases in between. Germline V gives CDR1 SEHNR, CDR2 FQNEAQ (reference sequence). The CDR3 loop spans 14 amino acids. The CDR3 spells CASNRGGARTEAFF. CDR3 in DNA: TGTGCCAGCAACCGGGGGGGGGCGAGAACTGAAGCTTTCTTT.

The CDR3 nucleotides are TGTGCCAGCATGGACAGGGGGCGCGAAGAGGTCTACACCTTC. It specifies CASMDRGREEVYTF. The chain employs TRBV6-1 and TRBJ1-2; 11 bases agree with TRBD1. The CDR3 has 14 amino acids. Per germline, CDR1 MNHNS and CDR2 SASEGT. V dropped 7 bases and J dropped 10; count of bases not matched to a gene: 11.